This entry features one T cell receptor (beta chain) sequence. Its binding antigen is unknown. Base qualities are missing; no much larger clone stands one base away. The junction shows trimming of 4 bases on V and 5 bases on J, and the gene matches do not reach 4 bases of it. The CDR3, cysteine through phenylalanine, is 14 amino acids long. Only the CDR3 part of the read is kept: 42 bases, read in frame from the first base. Sequences SGHTA (CDR1) and FQGNSA (CDR2) are obtained from the germline V gene. The sample is drawn from a study of cytomegalovirus exposure and HLA in healthy donors (dated by TCRdb to about 2017). Broadly, across the study: An earlier analysis of several hundred of the donors reported around 280 Gb of sequence data and 100 million to 120 million unique TCR beta sequences obtained from around 190 million T cells. Rather than drawing on any new phenotypic data, the later analysis identified candidate immune exposures from TCR beta sequences and the way those sequences occurred across donors. All discovery cohort repertoires had been generated on a single sequencing platform. HLA typing covered class I and class II loci at four-digit resolution. Donor age, sex, ethnicity and CMV serostatus were collected together with the repertoire data. Because of strong linkage in the cohort, roughly five DR-DQ haplotypes were treated as single units for association and clustering. An earlier analysis of 587 of the donors used high-throughput TCR beta sequencing to judge whether each TCR beta V gene segment behaved as functional or pseudogenic. The number of typed donors differed by locus: 629-630 for A, B, C, DRB1 and DQB1; approximately 540 for DQA1; 606 for DPA1; and about 450 for DPB1. Among the roughly 390 genotyped donors, around 81% belonged to the genetic ancestry cluster associated with self-reported Caucasian donors. In a later genetic analysis, genome-wide SNP genotypes for 398 of the 666 donors were used, and that subset was treated as a discovery cohort. The study was designed to test whether signatures of past pathogen exposure could be identified by cataloging public T cell receptors. In addition to the first cohort of around 670 subjects, a separate validation cohort of approximately 120 different subjects was used. An early release that covered several hundred HLA-typed donors contained approximately 320 gigabases of sequencing data and 75 million to 100 million unique TCR sequences. A later analysis re-examined previously published TCR beta repertoires from several hundred donors and added high-resolution HLA genotyping to investigate patterns of TCR occurrence. Using immunosequencing, the study profiled T cell repertoires from 500 to 800 subjects and related those repertoires to cytomegalovirus serostatus. Among roughly 400 genotyped donors of the cohort, an average of around 250,000 unique TCR beta nucleotide sequences was sequenced per donor, of which roughly 18% were non-productive. To predict cytomegalovirus infection status, the study combined high-throughput TCR immunosequencing, statistical association of individual TCRs with disease status, and machine learning. Study-wide conclusions, independent of this receptor: It was suggested by the authors that the approach could potentially be generalized to other disease states and immunological phenotypes. The sequencing pipeline was judged likely to have produced a cluster of highly shared sequence variants as a technical artifact. The classifier was reported to diagnose cytomegalovirus status with high specificity and sensitivity in both the original cohort and the validation cohort. In this cohort, only TCR beta chains were sequenced, and detectable features were limited by the absence of alpha or paired-chain data. Because counts were too low, roughly 18 rarely observed V segments, including chromosome 9 orphons, were left out of the earlier analysis of a few hundred of the donors. Compared with the approximately 670-donor mean, donors in an Asian-associated ancestry cluster had fewer N-insertions in productive TCRs, according to a later genetic analysis. A further reported finding was that TCR beta sequences accurately predicted the HLA-A and HLA-B alleles for most subjects in the first cohort. In an earlier analysis of roughly 500 of the donors, most TCR beta V segments appeared in productive rearrangements about 87% or about 30% of the time, broadly matching IMGT annotations. According to a later analysis, parvovirus B19, influenza, CMV and Epstein-Barr virus appeared linked to several top co-occurrence clusters. Across donors, most TCR sequences were observed very rarely, whereas some public TCRs were present in many individuals. In a later analysis, TCR association rates were found to vary across HLA loci, with the most associated TCRs seen for DRB1 alleles and the fewest for HLA-C alleles. HLA typing was unavailable for some donors at each locus, so association tests used only the typed subset. A later analysis associated 15,000 to 20,000 TCR beta sequences with specific HLA alleles at a false discovery rate of 0.05. The only immune exposure information available for the cohort was CMV serostatus. Three of the identified cytomegalovirus-associated TCR beta chains were confirmed in vitro to be specific for cytomegalovirus antigens. Some IMGT-functional V segments, including TRBV6-2 and TRBV6-3, could not be told apart with the 87-base-pair reads, so those segments were excluded. The study listed 164 TCR beta chains as associated with cytomegalovirus. An association between a missense DCLRE1C variant and V-gene and J-gene trimming of TCR beta chains was found in a later genetic analysis and replicated in an independent cohort. Linkage disequilibrium might explain the correlated functional status among segregating V segments, but an unknown experimental factor could not be excluded. Roughly uniform sequencing depth across donors was assumed in presence/absence analyses, although this assumption may not hold. Most CMV-associated TCR beta chains appeared to be HLA-restricted in a later analysis, and the HLA associations seemed to be driven largely by CMV exposure. In a later analysis, HLA-associated TCR beta chains were found to be more clonally expanded and to have lower generation probabilities than equally common non-associated chains. Assigning TCR associations to individual alleles was difficult when HLA alleles, especially DR and DQ, strongly co-occurred.

The cohort comprised around 690 healthy bone marrow donors. All cohort members were sampled while nominally healthy, although unrecorded immune exposures were likely present. The donor tested CMV seronegative, placing the donor among the 350 or so seronegative members of the cohort. Each donor provided a peripheral blood sample, and peripheral blood mononuclear cells were used for TCR beta sequencing. Genomic DNA was extracted from the blood cell samples with the Qiagen DNeasy Blood Extraction Kit. The library was obtained by the immunoSEQ multiplex PCR assay. A mixture of 60 forward primers for TCR Vbeta segments and 13 reverse primers for TCR Jbeta segments was used in the multiplex PCR. The CDR3 region of rearranged TCR beta genes was amplified from genomic DNA with a multiplex PCR assay. On the Illumina HiSeq System, the amplified TCR beta libraries were sequenced as 87-base-pair reads. Turning to the authors' computational methods: Across the 600 to 700 repertoires, a later analysis counted roughly 77 million unique TCR beta chains, 9 million to 14 million of which were shared by at least two donors. A nearest-neighbor algorithm error-corrected the raw reads and collapsed the reads into unique sequences, merging closely related sequences to remove PCR and sequencing errors. Alignment of CDR3 sequences to IMGT reference sequences was used to assign V, D and J gene segments. For a sequence to be retained, a match of at least six nucleotides to both a V gene segment and a J gene segment was required. Rearrangements were classified as productive when the CDR3 lacked stop codons and remained in frame with V and J, and all other rearrangements were classified as non-productive. CDR3 was defined by IMGT convention, running from the second conserved V-encoded cysteine to the conserved J-encoded phenylalanine. In an earlier analysis of around 640 of the donors, sequences lacking an unambiguous match to a single V gene segment were excluded. An earlier analysis of a few hundred of the donors classified V segments as functional when productive rearrangements were above 56.7% and as segregating when the standard deviation between donors was above 5%. A statistical classification framework was built for diagnosing cytomegalovirus status from the catalog of TCR beta chain sequences. V and J gene assignment, in a later analysis, came from comparing TCR nucleotide sequences with IMGT/GENE-DB human TR gene sequences. Using the TCRdist pipeline, a later analysis assigned CDR3 sequences along with most-parsimonious VDJ recombination scenarios. A later analysis defined each TCR beta chain by its CDR3 amino acid sequence plus V-gene family, and excluded reads lacking a unique V-gene family. As a way to deal with suspected cross-contamination and a sequencing artifact, a later analysis dropped approximately 590 nucleotide sequences that were highly shared and had low generation probability. A later analysis calculated a clonal expansion index for each public chain from normalized within-repertoire ranks of inferred template counts. In a later analysis, generation probabilities were computed using a VDJ recombination model fitted to out-of-frame rearrangements, and the results were checked against IGoR. Hypergeometric tests were used in a later analysis to score TCR-TCR, TCR-HLA and TCR-CMV co-occurrence, with a repertoire-size bias correction applied to the TCR pairs. A later analysis estimated false discovery rates by permuting HLA or CMV assignments 20 times. A later analysis grouped co-occurring TCRs with DBSCAN, adding TCRdist sequence similarity when clustering within HLA-allele-positive subsets. Co-occurrence clustering excluded repertoires with fewer than 30,000 or more than 120,000 public chains, plus five with anomalous nucleotide sharing. TCRdb took over this immuneACCESS table, retaining in-frame rearrangements with V and J assigned. Such tables are incomplete; in checked studies, under half of the missing clones stem from an unresolved V gene, and the remainder is unexplained. V and J calls and clone size follow that table, whereas D and trimming were derived from the DNA. For this sample the table gives some 120,000 clones, of which over 15% were detected only once. The leading ten clones occupy under 2% of the sample.

Sequenced sample: PBMCs. The receptor comes from a woman under 30 in good health and CMV-seronegative. The chain joins TRBV7-2 to TRBJ2-5, with 10 junctional bases fitting TRBD2. This receptor carries the CDR3 CASSSAGGPETQYF. In nucleotide form, the sequence is TGTGCCAGCAGCTCAGCGGGGGGGCCGGAGACCCAGTACTTC.